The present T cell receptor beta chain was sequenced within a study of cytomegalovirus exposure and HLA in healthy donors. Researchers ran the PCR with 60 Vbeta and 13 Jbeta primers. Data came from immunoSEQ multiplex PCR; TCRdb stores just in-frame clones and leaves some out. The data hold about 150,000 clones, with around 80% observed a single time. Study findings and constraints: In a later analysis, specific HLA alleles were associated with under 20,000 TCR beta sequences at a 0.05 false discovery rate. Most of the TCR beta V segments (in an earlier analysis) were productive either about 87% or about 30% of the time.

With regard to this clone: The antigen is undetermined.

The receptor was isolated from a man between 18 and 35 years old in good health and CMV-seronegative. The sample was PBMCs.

The CDR3 protein is CASSSEDRSGDEQYF. CDR3 DNA sequence: TGTGCCAGCAGTTCCGAGGACAGGTCCGGGGACGAGCAGTACTTC. V gene TRBV6-1 combines with J gene TRBJ2-7; the match to TRBD1 covers 7 bases. The junction had 12 bases not matched to a gene; V was cut back by 5 bases and J by 5 bases. This CDR3 is 15 amino acids long. The germline V gene has CDR1 MNHNS and CDR2 SASEGT.